A single sample is the source of the 5 T cell receptor beta chains below, sequenced in a study of OX40 agonist ivuxolimab in advanced cancers. TCRdb keeps only in-frame clones here, not all; method: immunoSEQ multiplex PCR. This table holds 60,000 to 65,000 clones, nearly 95% found once. Sequenced here: CD4+ or CD8+ T cells sorted from blood, sampled in a trial of the OX40 agonist ivuxolimab. These receptors were taken from an adult with an advanced solid tumor such as melanoma, head and neck, liver or kidney cancer.

The chain recombines TRBV7-9 with TRBJ2-1; weak D call: TRBD2 (5 bases). Trimming took off 2 bases at V and 5 bases at J, with 13 bases between the two ends. Per germline, CDR1 SEHNR and CDR2 FQNEAQ (reference sequence). The CDR3 loop spans 15 amino acids. The CDR3 loop is CASSLTRGKHNEQFF. CDR3 nucleotides: TGTGCCAGCAGCTTAACGAGAGGGAAGCACAATGAGCAGTTCTTC.

The V call is TRBV7-9, the J call TRBJ1-3; D is uncertain. This CDR3 is built from 14 residues. Trimming cost V 1 base and J 5 bases, with 9 bases left between them. Germline assignment: CDR1 SEHNR and CDR2 FQNEAQ (reference sequence). The CDR3 here is CASSLGQWRNTIYF. As DNA, the CDR3 is TGTGCCAGCAGCTTAGGGCAATGGCGAAACACCATATATTTT.

The chain is built from TRBV5-4 and TRBJ2-3; no firm D call. Trimming took off 1 base at V and 11 bases at J, with 11 bases between the two ends. Germline values: CDR1 SGHNT, CDR2 YYREEE (reference sequence). This CDR3 is 12 amino acids long. The CDR3 loop reads CASSLFPKQQYF. The DNA of the CDR3 is TGTGCCAGCAGCTTGTTTCCTAAACAGCAGTATTTT. Combining the CDR3 with reference TRBV5-4 and TRBJ2-3 gives the whole variable domain ETGVTQSPTHLIKTRGQQVTLRCSSQSGHNTVSWYQQALGQGPQFIFQYYREEENGRGNFPPRFSGLQFPNYSSELNVNALELDDSALYLCASSLFPKQQYFGPGTRLTVL.

This chain links TRBV27 with TRBJ2-1, with 8 bases aligning to TRBD1. This CDR3 is built from 15 residues. V shed 6 bases, J shed 4 bases, and the junction held 8 bases outside the gene matches. Looked up from germline, CDR1 is MNHEY and CDR2 is SMNVEV (reference sequence). Written as DNA, the CDR3 is TGTGCCAGCAGGAGACAGGGGAATTTTTACAATGAGCAGTTCTTC. It translates to CASRRQGNFYNEQFF.

This rearrangement joins TRBV27 to TRBJ2-3, with a tentative D call TRBD2 (5 bases). CDR1 and CDR2 from the germline V gene are MNHEY and SMNVEV (reference sequence). The CDR3 contains 14 residues. V was pared by 3 bases and J by 0 bases, with 7 bases between. CDR3 DNA: TGTGCCAGCAGTTTTGAGGGAAGCACAGATACGCAGTATTTT. Its protein product is CASSFEGSTDTQYF.